This T cell receptor beta chain was documented in a study of blood T cell repertoires in COVID-19. CDR1 is SGHRS, CDR2 YFSETQ, per germline. This CDR3 region has 14 residues. Trimming cost V 4 bases and J 3 bases; bases outside gene matches: 4. In the source study's methods: Estimated nucleated cell counts came from reference gene primer amplification. Measured with immunoSEQ multiplex PCR; TCRdb has only the in-frame clones, and not every one. Clone size and V and J calls were adopted from that table, with D and trimming inferred from the DNA. The profile shows about 7,200 clones, roughly nine tenths of them singletons.

The TCR comes from a human donor in a cohort sampled during active COVID-19. The donor label of this sample is uncertain. Specimen: peripheral blood. The chain carries TRBV5-1 and TRBJ2-5; 9 bases map to TRBD1. As DNA, the CDR3 is TGCGCCAGCAGCCCCGGACAGGGGAAAGAGACCCAGTACTTC. This sequence encodes CASSPGQGKETQYF.